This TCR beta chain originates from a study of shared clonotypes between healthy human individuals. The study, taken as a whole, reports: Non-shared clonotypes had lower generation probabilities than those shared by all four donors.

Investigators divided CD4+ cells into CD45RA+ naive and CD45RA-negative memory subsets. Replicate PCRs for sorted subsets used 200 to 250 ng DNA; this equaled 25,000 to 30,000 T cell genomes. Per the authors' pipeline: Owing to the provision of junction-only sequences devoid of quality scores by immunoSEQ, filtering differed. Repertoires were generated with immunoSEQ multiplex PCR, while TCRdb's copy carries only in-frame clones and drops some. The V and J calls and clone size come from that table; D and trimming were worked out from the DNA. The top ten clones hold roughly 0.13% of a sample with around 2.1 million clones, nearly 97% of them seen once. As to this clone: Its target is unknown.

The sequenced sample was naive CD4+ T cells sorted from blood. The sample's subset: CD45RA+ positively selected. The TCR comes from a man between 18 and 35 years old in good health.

The CDR3, as DNA: TGTGCCAGCAGCTTAGATCCTTCCGGGAGCTATGGCTACACCTTC. It yields the protein CASSLDPSGSYGYTF. V and J are TRBV7-2 and TRBJ1-2; D uncertain. Trimming removed 1 base at V and 4 bases at J, with 13 bases between. The germline V gene encodes CDR1 SGHTA and CDR2 FQGNSA. This CDR3 contains 15 residues.